This T cell receptor beta chain was found in a study of T cells in localized non-small cell lung cancer. Findings and caveats of the study: T cell clonality was highest in uninvolved adjacent lung, above tumor. Overall survival was longer when the density of T cells in the blood was higher. For the top 100 tumor clones, a median about 50 also appeared in adjacent lung. Analysis by sequencing included only one tumor region, so heterogeneity remains possible.

V lost 3 bases to trimming and J lost 3 bases, with 12 bases between them. CDR1 and CDR2 (germline): SNHLY, FYNNEI. There are 14 residues in the CDR3. This clone came up once. Its antigen is unknown. Profiling relied on immunoSEQ multiplex PCR, and the TCRdb table lists in-frame clones only, not all of them. The table lists about 57,000 clones, roughly nine tenths of them singletons. The sample was peripheral blood, taken before any cancer treatment. J is TRBJ2-7 and V is TRBV2; maybe TRBD2 (6 bases). This receptor was identified in a man aged 40-75 years with stage I lung adenocarcinoma. The CDR3 DNA reads TGTGCCAGCAGTGAGCGGGACGGACTCTACGAGCAGTACTTC. The encoded protein is CASSERDGLYEQYF. Supplemented by reference TRBV2 and TRBJ2-7, the full variable domain reads EPEVTQTPSHQVTQMGQEVILRCVPISNHLYFYWYRQILGQKVEFLVSFYNNEISEKSEIFDDQFSVERPDGSNFTLKIRSTKLEDSAMYFCASSERDGLYEQYFGPGTRLTVT.